This TCR beta chain appears in the sequencing data of a study of Ad26.COV2.S vaccination and SARS-CoV-2 variants. About the research overall: The trial was COV1001 and the donor's arm was Ad26.COV2.S. Once, or twice with 56 days between doses, Ad26.COV2.S was given intramuscularly. Study observations and caveats: Estimates derived from TCR breadth and depth analyses may have underestimated total T cell responses.

Assay used: immunoSEQ multiplex PCR; TCRdb lists only in-frame clones, some missing. The table lists fewer than 600,000 clones, 70% to 90% of them singletons. As regards this clone: Its antigen is not known.

As to treatment: approximately 18 received Ad26.COV2.S at low or high dose, single or two shots; 5 received placebo; per-sample allocation not given. Samples were taken on day 63 after the first vaccine or placebo injection. An adult aged 18-55 years in Boston served as the donor. Germline V lookup: CDR1 KGHDR, CDR2 SFDVKD. Trimming pared 4 bases from V and 0 bases from J, leaving 6 bases between. This CDR3 is 14 amino acids long. The chain couples TRBV24-1 to TRBJ1-5; D ambiguous. This sequence was found in a person between 18 and 65 years old who received the Ad26.COV2.S COVID-19 vaccine or a placebo. The material sequenced was peripheral blood, taken in a trial of Ad26.COV2.S vaccine versus placebo. The CDR3 here is CATSEYYSNQPQHF. Written as DNA, the CDR3 is TGTGCCACCAGTGAGTACTATAGCAATCAGCCCCAGCATTTT.